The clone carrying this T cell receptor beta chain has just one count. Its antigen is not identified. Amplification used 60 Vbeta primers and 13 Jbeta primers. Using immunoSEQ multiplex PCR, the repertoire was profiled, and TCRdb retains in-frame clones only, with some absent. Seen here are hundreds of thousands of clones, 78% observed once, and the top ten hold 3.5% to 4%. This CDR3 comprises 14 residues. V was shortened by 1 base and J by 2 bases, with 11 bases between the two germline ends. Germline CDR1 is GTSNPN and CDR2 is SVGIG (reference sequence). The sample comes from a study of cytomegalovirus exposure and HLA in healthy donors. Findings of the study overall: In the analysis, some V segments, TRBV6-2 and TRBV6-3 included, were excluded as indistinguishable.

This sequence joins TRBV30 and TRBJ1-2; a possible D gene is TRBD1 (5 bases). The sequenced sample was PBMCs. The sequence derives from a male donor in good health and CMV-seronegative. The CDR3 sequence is CAWSGMTENYGYTF. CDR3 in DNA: TGTGCCTGGAGTGGCATGACAGAAAACTATGGCTACACCTTC.